This T cell receptor (beta chain) was recovered during a study of cytomegalovirus exposure and HLA in healthy donors. Overall study findings and caveats: CMV serostatus alone was available as immune exposure information. TCR beta sequences reportedly predicted most subjects' HLA-A and HLA-B alleles accurately. It emerged from a later analysis that several of the most significant clusters appeared to be linked to common viral pathogens. The authors assumed roughly uniform sequencing depth across donors for presence/absence analyses.

It was with 60 Vbeta and 13 Jbeta primers that the PCR ran. The assay was immunoSEQ multiplex PCR, and TCRdb's table has in-frame clones only and misses some. The top ten clones hold about 1% of a sample with roughly 150,000 clones, around three quarters of them seen once. To note about this clone: Its antigen is still unknown.

The CDR3 runs to 13 residues. The ends were cut back, 1 base at V and 2 bases at J, with 6 bases in the middle. Germline assignment: CDR1 SGHNT and CDR2 YENEEA. The chain couples TRBV11-3 to TRBJ2-7; D call uncertain. The source of this sequence is a woman between 40 and 50 years old in good health and CMV-seronegative. What was sequenced was PBMCs. The CDR3: CASSLVLTYEQYF. CDR3 DNA: TGTGCCAGCAGCTTAGTCCTTACCTACGAGCAGTACTTC. The variable domain in full, completed from reference TRBV11-3 and TRBJ2-7, reads EAGVVQSPRYKIIEKKQPVAFWCNPISGHNTLYWYLQNLGQGPELLIRYENEEAVDDSQLPKDRFSAERLKGVDSTLKIQPAELGDSAVYLCASSLVLTYEQYFGPGTRLTVT.